This T cell receptor beta chain was retrieved from a study of control samples from healthy donors and cancer patients. Libraries were prepared by immunoSEQ multiplex PCR; TCRdb keeps only in-frame clonotypes and omits some of them. The sample contains roughly 84,000 clones, 75% to 95% of which appear only once. Trimming stripped 1 base from V and 6 bases from J, with 8 bases between. The germline V gene encodes CDR1 LGHDT and CDR2 YNNKEL (reference sequence). This CDR3 region has 13 residues. The source material was blood. The J gene is TRBJ2-3, the V gene TRBV3-1 (or the pseudogene TRBV3-2), with D possibly being TRBD1 (6 bases). The TCR sequence derives from a man between 50 and 59 years old in good health. The CDR3 protein is CASSQAGVDTQYF. In DNA form, the CDR3 reads TGTGCCAGCAGCCAAGCAGGGGTTGATACGCAGTATTTT.